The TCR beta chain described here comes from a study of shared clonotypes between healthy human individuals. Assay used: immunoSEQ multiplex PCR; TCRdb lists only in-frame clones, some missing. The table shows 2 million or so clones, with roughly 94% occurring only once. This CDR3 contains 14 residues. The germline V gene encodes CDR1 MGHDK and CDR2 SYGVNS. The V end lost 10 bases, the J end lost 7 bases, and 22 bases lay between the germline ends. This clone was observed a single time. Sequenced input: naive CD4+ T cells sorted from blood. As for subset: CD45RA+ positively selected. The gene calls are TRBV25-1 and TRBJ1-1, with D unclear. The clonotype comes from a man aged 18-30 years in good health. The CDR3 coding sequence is TGTGCCACCCATACTCGCGGGATAGGCTGTGAAGCTTTCTTT. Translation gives CATHTRGIGCEAFF.